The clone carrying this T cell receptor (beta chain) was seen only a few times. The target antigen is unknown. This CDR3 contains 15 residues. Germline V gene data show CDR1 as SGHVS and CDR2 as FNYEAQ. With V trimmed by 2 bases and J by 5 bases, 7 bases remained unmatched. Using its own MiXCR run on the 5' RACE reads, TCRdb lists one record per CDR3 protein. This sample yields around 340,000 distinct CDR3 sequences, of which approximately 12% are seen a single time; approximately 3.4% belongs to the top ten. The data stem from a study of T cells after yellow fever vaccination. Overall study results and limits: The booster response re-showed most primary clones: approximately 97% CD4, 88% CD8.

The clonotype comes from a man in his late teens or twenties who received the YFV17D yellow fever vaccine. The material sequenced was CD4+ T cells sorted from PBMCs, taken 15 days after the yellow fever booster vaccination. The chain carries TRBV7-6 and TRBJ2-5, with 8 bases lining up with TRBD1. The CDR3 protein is CASSLSPGGGETQYF. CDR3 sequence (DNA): TGTGCCAGCAGCTTAAGCCCAGGGGGCGGGGAGACCCAGTACTTC. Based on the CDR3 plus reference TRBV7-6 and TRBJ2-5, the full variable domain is GAGVSQSPRYKVTKRGQDVALRCDPISGHVSLYWYRQALGQGPEFLTYFNYEAQQDKSGLPNDRFSAERPEGSISTLTIQRTEQRDSAMYRCASSLSPGGGETQYFGPGTRLLVL.